The present TCR beta chain was sequenced within a study of T cells in Graves' hyperthyroidism and ophthalmopathy. Study findings and constraints: In simple terms, a model built on 13 V-J features told ophthalmopathy apart from stable hyperthyroidism. Before onset, by a median of around 6.4 months, the model predicted ophthalmopathy.

Authors of the study amplified TCR beta CDR3 regions from RNA transcripts. A first-round RT-PCR of the TCR CDR3 used the HTBI primer set. TCRdb re-derived calls from the multiplex PCR reads in MiXCR, one entry per CDR3 protein. The table shows fewer than 450,000 distinct CDR3 sequences, with approximately 17% occurring only once. The germline V gene has CDR1 LNHDA and CDR2 SQIVND (reference sequence). V lost 2 bases to trimming and J lost 1 base; unmatched junction nucleotides: 3. There are 16 residues in the CDR3. This clonotype was observed a handful of times. Its specificity is not known. This sequence joins TRBV19 and TRBJ1-1, with 11 positions matching TRBD1. The sample comprised blood. The receptor's source is a woman aged 30 to 39 with Graves' hyperthyroidism that later progressed to Graves' ophthalmopathy. Here the CDR3 DNA reads TGTGCCAGTAGTATAACCGGACAGGGGGCGAACACTGAAGCTTTCTTT. Translating gives CASSITGQGANTEAFF.